Each of the 9 T cell receptor beta chains below was sequenced from the same sample in a study of identical twins. One entry per CDR3 protein results from TCRdb running MiXCR on the 5' RACE reads. Of 450,000 to 600,000 distinct CDR3 sequences in the sample, about 20% were seen once. The sample was also reused in another study, on yellow fever vaccine responses in identical twins.

The sequenced material came from CD4+ T cells sorted from blood. The receptors here all came from a woman aged 18-35 years in good health.

The V gene is TRBV3-1, the J gene TRBJ2-2; TRBD2 aligns across 10 bases. V lost 3 bases, J lost 1 base, and 2 bases stayed unmatched. The CDR3 length is 16 residues. Per germline, CDR1 LGHDT and CDR2 YNNKEL (reference sequence). CDR3 residues: CASSHIAGGNTGELFF. The CDR3 bases are TGTGCCAGCAGCCATATAGCGGGGGGGAACACCGGGGAGCTGTTTTTT.

The CDR3 here is CSASTTGGETQYF. CDR3 sequence (DNA): TGCAGTGCTAGTACAACGGGAGGAGAGACCCAGTACTTC. The genes are TRBV20-1 and TRBJ2-5; TRBD2 agrees at 7 bases. The CDR3 has 13 amino acids. Germline CDR1 and CDR2: DFQATT and SNEGSKA (reference sequence). The J segment lost 4 bases and the V segment lost 3 bases, leaving 5 bases of the junction unmatched.

J is TRBJ2-1 and V is TRBV7-6; TRBD1 or TRBD2 may be the D gene (5 bases each). The CDR3 covers 15 residues. Germline V gene sequence: CDR1 SGHVS, CDR2 FNYEAQ. V was clipped by 7 bases and J by 8 bases, with 21 bases between them. CDR3 region: CASKGRNNRLDEQFF. Here the CDR3 DNA reads TGTGCCAGCAAGGGACGGAATAACCGGTTGGATGAGCAGTTCTTC.

A few counts support this clonotype. At one end, the junction sequence differs from germline, possibly due to a read error. In nucleotides, the CDR3 is TGCGCCAGCAGCCAAGTGGGGACTAGCGGGAGGCATTTT. Protein product: CASSQVGTSGRHF. This sequence joins TRBV4-1 and TRBJ2-3; 15 bases line up with TRBD2. Germline V gene data show CDR1 as MGHRA and CDR2 as YSYEKL. The CDR3 sequence is 13 residues long.

The rearrangement joins TRBV27 to TRBJ2-5; the match to TRBD1 covers 8 bases. This CDR3 has 15 residues. Germline trimming cut 4 bases from V and 3 bases from J; bases unmatched to any gene: 7. Germline values: CDR1 MNHEY, CDR2 SMNVEV (reference sequence). In DNA, the CDR3 is TGTGCCAGCAGTTCTGAGGGGACAGGAGAAGAGACCCAGTACTTC. Translating gives CASSSEGTGEETQYF.

The genes are TRBV6-1 and TRBJ2-2; no firm D call. CDR1 and CDR2 (germline): MNHNS, SASEGT. The CDR3 extends over 10 amino acids. V lost 1 base and J 14 bases, leaving 5 bases between the germline ends. In DNA form, the CDR3 reads TGTGCCAGCAGTGAAGGTTCCCTGTTTTTT. It codes for CASSEGSLFF.

V is TRBV7-8 and J is TRBJ2-7; D perhaps matches TRBD2 (5 bases). Trimming removed 4 bases at V and 2 bases at J, with 12 bases between. This CDR3 is built from 14 residues. Per germline, CDR1 SGHVS and CDR2 FQNEAQ. The CDR3 DNA reads as TGTGCCAGCAGCTCCTCCGGGAACGCCTACGAGCAGTACGTC. It encodes CASSSSGNAYEQYV.

J is TRBJ1-3 and V is TRBV5-1; D gene ambiguous. Germline CDR1 and CDR2: SGHRS and YFSETQ. The V end was cut by 1 base, the J end by 0 bases, with 8 bases between. The CDR3 contains 15 residues. The CDR3 spells CASSLTWVSGNTIYF. CDR3 DNA sequence: TGCGCCAGCAGCTTGACTTGGGTCTCTGGAAACACCATATATTTT.

This clonotype showed up many times. The gene calls are TRBV10-3 and TRBJ2-1; 8 nucleotides align to TRBD2. J was trimmed by 10 bases and V by 3 bases; bases with no gene match: 5. In germline, CDR1 is ENHRY, CDR2 SYGVKD. This CDR3 is built from 13 residues. The CDR3 coding sequence is TGTGCCATCAGTGAAGGGACTAGAAGCGAGCAGTTCTTC. Residues: CAISEGTRSEQFF.